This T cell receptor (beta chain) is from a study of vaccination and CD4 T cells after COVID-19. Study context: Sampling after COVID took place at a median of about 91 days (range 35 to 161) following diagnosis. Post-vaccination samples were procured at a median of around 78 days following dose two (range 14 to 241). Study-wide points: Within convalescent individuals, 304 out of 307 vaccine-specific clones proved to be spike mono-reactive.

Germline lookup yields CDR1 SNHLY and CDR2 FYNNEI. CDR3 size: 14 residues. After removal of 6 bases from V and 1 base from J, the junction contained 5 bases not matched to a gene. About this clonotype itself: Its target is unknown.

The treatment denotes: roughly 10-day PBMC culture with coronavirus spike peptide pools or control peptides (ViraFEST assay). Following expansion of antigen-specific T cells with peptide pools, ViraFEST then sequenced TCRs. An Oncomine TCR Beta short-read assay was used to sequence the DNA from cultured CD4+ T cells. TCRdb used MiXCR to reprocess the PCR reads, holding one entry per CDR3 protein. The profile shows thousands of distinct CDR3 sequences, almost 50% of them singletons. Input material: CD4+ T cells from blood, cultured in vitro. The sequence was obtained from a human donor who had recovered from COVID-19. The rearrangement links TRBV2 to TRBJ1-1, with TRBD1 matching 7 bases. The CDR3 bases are TGTGCCAGCAGCAGACAGGGTTCGAACACTGAAGCTTTCTTT. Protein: CASSRQGSNTEAFF.